This T cell receptor (beta chain) was captured in a study of blood T cell repertoires in COVID-19 (dated by TCRdb to 2019 to 2021). For the wider study: Samples from collaborators originated in the United States, Italy and Spain and spanned both the acute and convalescent phases of COVID-19. The prospective study material was composed of cDNA or gDNA derived from T cells, B-cell-depleted T cells, or PBMCs. Subjects who had been exposed to COVID-19, were actively infected with it, or had recovered from it provided the deeply sampled blood TCRbeta repertoires that made up the dataset. The repertoires were made available in a free public database intended to serve as a resource for research on the immune response to SARS-CoV-2. The samples were drawn from two sources: the first 160 participants of the ongoing ImmuneRACE study, and 1,254 subjects contributed by 6 global collaborators. Nearly every sample came with metadata listing a de-identified subject ID, COVID-19 status, age in years and sex. Where available, HLA class I and class II types were obtained from metadata supplied by the sample provider rather than from assay-based typing.

Collaborating institutions collected whole blood in K2EDTA tubes following their own protocols. For TCRbeta analysis, collaborator samples were shipped as frozen whole blood, as isolated PBMCs, or as DNA extracted from either sample type. A remark on this clone: Its antigen specificity is not known. The record has no base qualities; no much larger clone is one base away.

TCRbeta CDR3 regions were amplified from genomic DNA using the immunoSEQ Assay, a bias-controlled multiplex PCR. The authors' analysis ran thus. Within the assay, amplification of reference gene primers was used to estimate how many nucleated cells each sample contained. To quantify the absolute abundance of each unique TCRbeta CDR3 rearrangement, sequence reads were collapsed and filtered. Productive Simpson clonality was computed per sample as the square root of Simpson's diversity index over productive rearrangements. Imported from immuneACCESS, the table was reduced by TCRdb to in-frame sequences with V and J called. These copies leave out some clones; in studies compared against another copy, an unresolved V gene accounts for under half, and the cause of the remainder is not known. The V and J calls and clone size were taken over from that table, and D and trimming were inferred from the DNA. Recorded for this sample are some 56,000 clones; over 70% of them occurred a single time. Clones ranked in the top ten supply about 17% of the sample.

Study-wide conclusions, independent of this receptor: Clinical and demographic metadata were provided uncurated, with the amount varying by source and participant.

V loses 3 bases at its end and J loses 5 bases; junction bases beyond the gene matches: 9. Per the germline V gene (reference sequence), PRHDT is the CDR1 and FYEKMQ is the CDR2. There are 15 amino acids in the CDR3, from cysteine to phenylalanine inclusive. The DNA shown is the 45-base CDR3, in frame from base 1. The TCR was taken from a woman between 50 and 59 years old with active or convalescent COVID-19. Sample: peripheral blood. The chain was built from TRBV13 and TRBJ2-7, and 8 junctional nucleotides match TRBD1. The sequenced DNA: TGTGCCAGCAGCTTGGGGACAGGTTCGTACCACGAGCAGTACTTC. This translates into CASSLGTGSYHEQYF. The full variable domain, completed from the reference TRBV13 and TRBJ2-7 proteins outside the CDR3, reads AAGVIQSPRHLIKEKRETATLKCYPIPRHDTVYWYQQGPGQDPQFLISFYEKMQSDKGSIPDRFSAQQFSDYHSELNMSSLELGDSALYFCASSLGTGSYHEQYFGPGTRLTVT.